A selection of T cell receptor beta chains follows, all from one sample in a study of read filtering for tumor transcriptome and immune sequencing. TCRdb re-called the reads through MiXCR, storing one row per CDR3 protein. Here the sample spans 20,000 to 30,000 distinct CDR3 sequences, about 22% being singletons. The sequencing sample was made of a population of CD138-negative cells sorted from bone marrow. Source of these receptors: a donor over 35 with multiple myeloma. Both conserved end residues are part of each CDR3. The order of the fields is CDR3 length, clone size, J gene, D gene, V gene, CDR3 protein, CDR3 DNA. D genes are given only for firm matches. Some rows mark clone size as missing; the rest say once, few, many or name a class of expanded clone.

CDR3 length: 20
clone size: few
J gene: TRBJ1-5
D gene: TRBD1
V gene: TRBV23-1
CDR3 protein: CASSQSGDRQGGRSNQPQHF
CDR3 DNA: TGCGCCAGCAGTCAATCGGGGGATCGACAGGGAGGGAGGAGCAATCAGCCCCAGCATTTT

CDR3 length: 13
clone size: many
J gene: TRBJ2-7
D gene: NA
V gene: TRBV7-9
CDR3 protein: CASSPGPPYEQYF
CDR3 DNA: TGTGCCAGCAGCCCGGGACCTCCCTACGAGCAGTACTTC

CDR3 length: 15
clone size: NA
J gene: TRBJ2-5
D gene: TRBD1
V gene: TRBV7-2
CDR3 protein: CASSGQGVKQETQYF
CDR3 DNA: TGTGCCAGCAGCGGCCAGGGGGTGAAACAAGAGACCCAGTACTTC

CDR3 length: 15
clone size: many
J gene: TRBJ1-1
D gene: NA
V gene: TRBV12-3/TRBV12-4
CDR3 protein: CASSFGPGRNTEAFF
CDR3 DNA: TGTGCCAGCAGTTTTGGGCCGGGGAGGAACACTGAAGCTTTCTTT

CDR3 length: 13
clone size: many
J gene: TRBJ2-3
D gene: NA
V gene: TRBV27
CDR3 protein: CASSFLARDTQYF
CDR3 DNA: TGTGCCAGCAGTTTTTTGGCACGAGATACGCAGTATTTT

CDR3 length: 16
clone size: few
J gene: TRBJ1-2
D gene: NA
V gene: TRBV11-2
CDR3 protein: CASSPGVLINRDGYTF
CDR3 DNA: TGTGCCAGCAGTCCGGGGGTTTTGATTAACCGTGATGGCTACACCTTC

CDR3 length: 13
clone size: many
J gene: TRBJ1-6
D gene: TRBD1
V gene: TRBV5-1
CDR3 protein: CATSRDRDSPLHF
CDR3 DNA: TGCGCCACCAGCCGGGACAGAGATTCACCCCTCCACTTT

CDR3 length: 11
clone size: many
J gene: TRBJ2-3
D gene: NA
V gene: TRBV20-1
CDR3 protein: CSAITTDTQYF
CDR3 DNA: TGCAGTGCCATCACCACAGATACGCAGTATTTT

CDR3 length: 16
clone size: medium-sized
J gene: TRBJ1-6
D gene: TRBD1
V gene: TRBV7-2
CDR3 protein: CASSWGGRGSNSPLHF
CDR3 DNA: TGTGCCAGCAGCTGGGGGGGCAGGGGGTCCAATTCACCCCTCCACTTT

CDR3 length: 16
clone size: many
J gene: TRBJ1-1
D gene: NA
V gene: TRBV20-1
CDR3 protein: CSARPPRYTVKREAFF
CDR3 DNA: TGCAGTGCTAGGCCCCCTCGTTACACGGTAAAAAGGGAAGCTTTCTTT

CDR3 length: 13
clone size: few
J gene: TRBJ2-5
D gene: NA
V gene: TRBV2
CDR3 protein: CASSLRQLETQYF
CDR3 DNA: TGTGCCAGCAGCTTAAGACAGCTGGAGACCCAGTACTTC

CDR3 length: 14
clone size: NA
J gene: TRBJ2-3
D gene: NA
V gene: TRBV7-9
CDR3 protein: CASSPIAAADTQYF
CDR3 DNA: TGTGCCAGCAGCCCAATAGCAGCCGCAGATACGCAGTATTTT

CDR3 length: 17
clone size: NA
J gene: TRBJ2-1
D gene: NA
V gene: TRBV4-1
CDR3 protein: CSSSQDEMGRTYNEQFF
CDR3 DNA: TGCTCCAGCAGCCAAGATGAAATGGGAAGGACCTACAATGAGCAGTTCTTC

CDR3 length: 15
clone size: NA
J gene: TRBJ2-1
D gene: NA
V gene: TRBV27
CDR3 protein: CASRTQRGGYNEQFF
CDR3 DNA: TGTGCCAGCCGTACCCAACGGGGTGGCTACAATGAGCAGTTCTTC

CDR3 length: 13
clone size: many
J gene: TRBJ2-7
D gene: NA
V gene: TRBV7-9
CDR3 protein: CASSGVGSYEQYF
CDR3 DNA: TGTGCCAGCAGCGGTGTAGGGTCCTACGAGCAGTACTTC

CDR3 length: 15
clone size: many
J gene: TRBJ2-3
D gene: NA
V gene: TRBV6-1
CDR3 protein: CASTLRRGSTDTQYF
CDR3 DNA: TGTGCCAGCACCCTCCGCCGGGGAAGCACAGATACGCAGTATTTT

CDR3 length: 14
clone size: NA
J gene: TRBJ1-5
D gene: NA
V gene: TRBV7-6
CDR3 protein: CASNVTQGVQPQHF
CDR3 DNA: TGTGCCAGCAACGTCACACAGGGAGTCCAGCCCCAGCATTTT

CDR3 length: 16
clone size: many
J gene: TRBJ2-3
D gene: TRBD2
V gene: TRBV7-3
CDR3 protein: CASSLKPLPSGDTQYF
CDR3 DNA: TGTGCCAGCAGCTTAAAACCCCTCCCTAGCGGGGATACGCAGTATTTT

CDR3 length: 14
clone size: few
J gene: TRBJ1-5
D gene: TRBD1
V gene: TRBV20-1
CDR3 protein: CSAEGQGHNQPQHF
CDR3 DNA: TGCAGTGCTGAGGGACAGGGCCACAATCAGCCCCAGCATTTT

CDR3 length: 13
clone size: NA
J gene: TRBJ1-3
D gene: NA
V gene: TRBV27
CDR3 protein: CASRGTAGNTIYF
CDR3 DNA: TGTGCCTCCCGCGGGACCGCTGGAAACACCATATATTTT

CDR3 length: 19
clone size: few
J gene: TRBJ1-5
D gene: NA
V gene: TRBV13
CDR3 protein: CASTKPKPGTTFSNQPQHF
CDR3 DNA: TGTGCCAGCACCAAACCGAAACCCGGGACAACATTTAGCAATCAGCCCCAGCATTTT

CDR3 length: 12
clone size: NA
J gene: TRBJ2-5
D gene: NA
V gene: TRBV12-3/TRBV12-4
CDR3 protein: CASSPLQETQYF
CDR3 DNA: TGTGCCAGCAGTCCTCTGCAAGAGACCCAGTACTTC

CDR3 length: 12
clone size: few
J gene: TRBJ1-1
D gene: NA
V gene: TRBV10-2
CDR3 protein: CASSDTAHEAFF
CDR3 DNA: TGCGCCAGCAGTGATACAGCCCATGAAGCTTTCTTT

CDR3 length: 14
clone size: many
J gene: TRBJ2-3
D gene: NA
V gene: TRBV7-7
CDR3 protein: CASSLVAKLDTQYF
CDR3 DNA: TGTGCCAGCAGCTTAGTGGCGAAACTGGATACGCAGTATTTT

CDR3 length: 14
clone size: NA
J gene: TRBJ2-5
D gene: TRBD2
V gene: TRBV7-3
CDR3 protein: CASSPSGGGETQYF
CDR3 DNA: TGTGCCAGCAGCCCTAGCGGGGGAGGAGAGACCCAGTACTTC

CDR3 length: 15
clone size: many
J gene: TRBJ2-7
D gene: NA
V gene: TRBV20-1
CDR3 protein: CSARVFPGVQYEQYF
CDR3 DNA: TGCAGTGCTAGAGTCTTCCCCGGGGTGCAGTACGAGCAGTACTTC

CDR3 length: 17
clone size: NA
J gene: TRBJ2-3
D gene: TRBD2
V gene: TRBV20-1
CDR3 protein: CSARVIRLAGETDTQYF
CDR3 DNA: TGCAGTGCTAGAGTCATAAGACTAGCGGGGGAAACAGATACGCAGTATTTT

CDR3 length: 13
clone size: few
J gene: TRBJ1-1
D gene: NA
V gene: TRBV7-9
CDR3 protein: CASSSDDRLLAFF
CDR3 DNA: TGTGCCAGCAGCTCCGATGATCGGCTGTTGGCTTTCTTT

CDR3 length: 13
clone size: medium-sized
J gene: TRBJ2-1
D gene: TRBD1
V gene: TRBV7-9
CDR3 protein: CATSGQGHNEQFF
CDR3 DNA: TGTGCCACCTCGGGACAGGGGCACAATGAGCAGTTCTTC

CDR3 length: 14
clone size: many
J gene: TRBJ2-4
D gene: TRBD1
V gene: TRBV6-1
CDR3 protein: CASRTTGGKNIQYF
CDR3 DNA: TGTGCCAGCAGAACGACAGGGGGCAAAAACATTCAGTACTTC

CDR3 length: 12
clone size: NA
J gene: TRBJ2-5
D gene: NA
V gene: TRBV20-1
CDR3 protein: CSARAGGETQYF
CDR3 DNA: TGCAGTGCTAGAGCCGGGGGAGAGACCCAGTACTTC

CDR3 length: 15
clone size: many
J gene: TRBJ2-5
D gene: NA
V gene: TRBV6-5
CDR3 protein: CASSYDPGYSQTQYF
CDR3 DNA: TGTGCCAGCAGTTACGACCCGGGGTACTCTCAGACCCAGTACTTC

CDR3 length: 15
clone size: many
J gene: TRBJ2-1
D gene: NA
V gene: TRBV14
CDR3 protein: CASSETDSAYNEQFF
CDR3 DNA: TGTGCCAGCAGCGAGACGGACAGTGCCTACAATGAGCAGTTCTTC

CDR3 length: 14
clone size: few
J gene: TRBJ2-4
D gene: NA
V gene: TRBV12-3/TRBV12-4
CDR3 protein: CASRPSWGLGIQYF
CDR3 DNA: TGTGCCAGCAGACCTTCTTGGGGTCTCGGCATTCAGTACTTC

CDR3 length: 15
clone size: few
J gene: TRBJ1-1
D gene: TRBD1
V gene: TRBV7-2
CDR3 protein: CASSRQGAGNTEAFF
CDR3 DNA: TGTGCCAGCAGCCGCCAGGGGGCGGGGAACACTGAAGCTTTCTTT

CDR3 length: 16
clone size: many
J gene: TRBJ2-1
D gene: NA
V gene: TRBV5-1
CDR3 protein: CASSFDLIGLGNEQFF
CDR3 DNA: TGCGCCAGCAGCTTCGATTTGATAGGCTTGGGGAATGAGCAGTTCTTC

CDR3 length: 15
clone size: many
J gene: TRBJ1-5
D gene: TRBD1
V gene: TRBV20-1
CDR3 protein: CSASTRDRDNQPQHF
CDR3 DNA: TGCAGTGCAAGCACCCGGGACAGGGATAATCAGCCCCAGCATTTT

CDR3 length: 15
clone size: few
J gene: TRBJ1-5
D gene: TRBD1
V gene: TRBV10-3
CDR3 protein: CAISESDRGNQPQHF
CDR3 DNA: TGTGCCATCAGTGAGTCGGACAGGGGCAATCAGCCCCAGCATTTT

CDR3 length: 11
clone size: many
J gene: TRBJ1-1
D gene: NA
V gene: TRBV30
CDR3 protein: CAWDQNTEAFF
CDR3 DNA: TGTGCCTGGGACCAAAACACTGAAGCTTTCTTT

CDR3 length: 13
clone size: NA
J gene: TRBJ2-3
D gene: NA
V gene: TRBV7-2
CDR3 protein: CASSLTGAGPRYF
CDR3 DNA: TGTGCCAGCAGCTTAACGGGGGCGGGGCCGAGGTATTTT

CDR3 length: 11
clone size: many
J gene: TRBJ2-5
D gene: NA
V gene: TRBV3-1
CDR3 protein: CASSQMETQYF
CDR3 DNA: TGTGCCAGCAGCCAGATGGAGACCCAGTACTTC

CDR3 length: 15
clone size: many
J gene: TRBJ1-5
D gene: TRBD1
V gene: TRBV6-5
CDR3 protein: CASSKDRAGNQPQHF
CDR3 DNA: TGTGCCAGCAGTAAGGACAGGGCCGGTAATCAGCCCCAGCATTTT